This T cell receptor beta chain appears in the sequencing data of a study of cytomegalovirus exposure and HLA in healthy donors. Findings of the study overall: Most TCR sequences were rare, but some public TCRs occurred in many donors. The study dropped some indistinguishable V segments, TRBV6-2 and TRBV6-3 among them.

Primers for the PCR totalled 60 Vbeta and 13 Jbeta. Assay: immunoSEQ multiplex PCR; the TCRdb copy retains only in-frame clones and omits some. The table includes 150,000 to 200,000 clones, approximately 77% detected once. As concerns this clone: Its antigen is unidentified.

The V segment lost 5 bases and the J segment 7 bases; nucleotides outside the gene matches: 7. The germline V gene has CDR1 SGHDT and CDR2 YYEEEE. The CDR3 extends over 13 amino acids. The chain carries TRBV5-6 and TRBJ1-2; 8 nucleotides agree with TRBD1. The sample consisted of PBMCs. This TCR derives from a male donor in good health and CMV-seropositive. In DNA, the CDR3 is TGTGCCAGCAGAATGACAGGGGTTCCTGGCTACACCTTC. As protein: CASRMTGVPGYTF.